A single sample gave rise to the 20 T cell receptor beta chains below, sequenced in a study of blood T cell repertoires in COVID-19. Only in-frame clones appear in the TCRdb table, and some are missing; sequencing was by immunoSEQ multiplex PCR. The sample carries 270,000 or so clones, about nine tenths recorded once. The source material was peripheral blood. All receptors come from a young woman with active or convalescent COVID-19.

The rearrangement uses TRBV30 and TRBJ2-3; TRBD1 aligns across 8 bases. CDR1 is GTSNPN, CDR2 SVGIG, per germline (reference sequence). V lost 2 bases to trimming and J lost 2 bases; unmatched junction nucleotides: 6. The CDR3 runs 15 residues. DNA for the CDR3: TGTGCCTGGAGTTTAAACAGGGGGTACACAGATACGCAGTATTTT. Translated, it gives CAWSLNRGYTDTQYF.

This clone was detected only once. The V and J genes are TRBV9 and TRBJ1-1; perhaps TRBD1 as D (5 bases). The CDR3 is 15 residues long. Germline loops: CDR1 SGDLS, CDR2 YYNGEE. V was trimmed by 0 bases and J by 4 bases, leaving 13 bases between them. The CDR3 loop is CASSVVTGTSTEAFF. The CDR3 nucleotides read TGTGCCAGCAGCGTAGTAACAGGTACAAGCACTGAAGCTTTCTTT.

This chain connects TRBV30 to TRBJ2-6; D perhaps matches TRBD1 (6 bases). This CDR3 spans 14 amino acids. Germline loops: CDR1 GTSNPN, CDR2 SVGIG (reference sequence). V dropped 2 bases and J dropped 3 bases, with 8 bases sitting between them. Here the CDR3 DNA reads TGTGCCTGGAGTACAGGGTTTGGGGCCAACGTCCTGACTTTC. Its protein product is CAWSTGFGANVLTF.

CDR3 residues: CASSRRGGASGELFF. The DNA for the CDR3 is TGTGCCAGCAGCCGTCGCGGGGGGGCCAGCGGGGAGCTGTTTTTT. The rearrangement links TRBV3-1 (or the pseudogene TRBV3-2) to TRBJ2-2; TRBD2 matches 9 bases. Trimming took 4 bases from V and 7 from J; bases not matched to a gene: 7. The CDR3 loop spans 15 amino acids. From germline, CDR1 is LGHDT and CDR2 YNNKEL (reference sequence).

The J gene is TRBJ2-2, the V gene TRBV7-9; maybe TRBD1 (5 bases). The V end lost 3 bases, the J end lost 5 bases, and 22 bases lay between the germline ends. The CDR3 has 18 amino acids. Germline V CDR1 and CDR2: SEHNR, FQNEAQ (reference sequence). The CDR3, as DNA: TGTGCCAGCAGCTTTCCCAAGATCCTGACAGATAGGACCGGGGAGCTGTTTTTT. It specifies CASSFPKILTDRTGELFF.

The CDR3 region is CASSPRLSLRSGANVLTF. The CDR3 DNA follows: TGTGCCAGCAGCCCGCGGTTGTCCCTAAGGTCTGGGGCCAACGTCCTGACTTTC. The chain combines TRBV3-1 (or the pseudogene TRBV3-2) with TRBJ2-6; D remains ambiguous. Germline V lookup: CDR1 LGHDT, CDR2 YNNKEL (reference sequence). The CDR3 sequence is 18 residues long. V was trimmed by 4 bases and J by 1 base, leaving 17 bases between them.

The rearrangement links TRBV15 to TRBJ1-2; D possibly corresponds to TRBD1 (5 bases). CDR3 length: 13 amino acids. Trimming removed 4 bases at V and 2 bases at J, with 8 bases between. From germline, CDR1 is LNHNV and CDR2 YYDKDF (reference sequence). The chain's CDR3 is CATSTQDNYGYTF. The CDR3 DNA sequence: TGTGCCACCAGCACACAGGACAACTATGGCTACACCTTC.

J is TRBJ1-3 and V is TRBV24-1; 8 bases fit TRBD1. J gave up 0 bases and V 5 bases, and 11 bases lay outside the gene matches. This CDR3 has 18 residues. Germline-derived CDR1 and CDR2 are KGHDR and SFDVKD. DNA of the CDR3: TGTGCCACCAGTGTTCCCTCGGCAGGGGGCGACTCTGGAAACACCATATATTTT. Its translation: CATSVPSAGGDSGNTIYF.

The rearrangement links TRBV27 to TRBJ1-5, with 10 nucleotides matching TRBD1. V was pared by 6 bases and J by 0 bases, with 17 bases of the junction left unmatched. The germline gives CDR1 MNHEY, CDR2 SMNVEV (reference sequence). This CDR3 comprises 20 residues. The CDR3 here is CASSSTTGTGARFSNQPQHF. CDR3 DNA: TGTGCCAGCAGCTCCACAACCGGGACAGGGGCCCGTTTTAGCAATCAGCCCCAGCATTTT.

The chain links TRBV2 to TRBJ1-2; D might be TRBD1 (6 bases). This CDR3 has 11 residues. V was shortened by 6 bases and J by 8 bases, with 10 bases between the two germline ends. The germline CDR1 and CDR2 sequences are SNHLY and FYNNEI. DNA for the CDR3: TGTGCCAGCAGAGCAAGGGGGGGCTACACCTTC. Translated: CASRARGGYTF.

This chain uses TRBV27 with TRBJ2-7; TRBD1 matches 7 bases. Germline V lookup: CDR1 MNHEY, CDR2 SMNVEV (reference sequence). Unmatched junction bases numbered 13, after V lost 7 bases and J lost 7 bases. The CDR3 is made up of 14 amino acids. The CDR3 spells CASNPTGTDLEQYF. CDR3 nucleotides: TGTGCCAGCAACCCGACAGGGACCGACTTAGAGCAGTACTTC.

V is TRBV19 and J is TRBJ2-3; 8 nucleotides match TRBD2. Unmatched junction bases numbered 3, after V lost 3 bases and J lost 4 bases. The CDR3 consists of 14 residues. Germline CDR1 reads LNHDA; CDR2 reads SQIVND (reference sequence). CDR3 sequence: CASSMPGGADTQYF. In DNA form, the CDR3 reads TGTGCCAGTAGTATGCCCGGGGGGGCAGATACGCAGTATTTT.

This clone occurred once. The rearrangement links TRBV4-3 to TRBJ2-3; the D is unclear. The CDR3 is 15 amino acids. Trimming removed 0 bases at V and 2 bases at J, with 9 bases between. From germline, CDR1 is LGHNA and CDR2 YSLEER. CDR3 protein: CASSQDLGPTDTQYF. DNA of the CDR3: TGCGCCAGCAGCCAAGACCTTGGGCCCACAGATACGCAGTATTTT.

The chain combines TRBV7-2 with TRBJ1-3; 8 bases align to TRBD1. V lost 0 bases to trimming and J lost 4 bases; unmatched junction nucleotides: 5. The germline V gene encodes CDR1 SGHTA and CDR2 FQGNSA. This CDR3 has 16 residues. The CDR3 nucleotides read TGTGCCAGCAGCTTAGCTCAGGGGGCAGGGGGAAACACCATATATTTT. Protein: CASSLAQGAGGNTIYF.

The chain has TRBV28 and TRBJ1-6; D is uncertain. This CDR3 contains 12 residues. From germline, CDR1 is MDHEN and CDR2 SYDVKM. Trimming cost V 5 bases and J 9 bases, with 8 bases left between them. In DNA, the CDR3 is TGTGCCAGCAGTCGGTATGGTTCACCCCTCCACTTT. This encodes CASSRYGSPLHF.

This rearrangement joins TRBV7-3 to TRBJ2-2; 8 nucleotides align to TRBD1. CDR3 length equals 16 residues. The J segment lost 6 bases and the V segment lost 5 bases, leaving 11 bases of the junction unmatched. Germline CDR1 and CDR2: SGHTA and FQGTGA. The CDR3 DNA is TGTGCCAGCAGCCTTACCGGGACAGGAGGGGCCGGGGAGCTGTTTTTT. Protein product: CASSLTGTGGAGELFF. The complete variable domain, with remaining parts taken from reference TRBV7-3 and TRBJ2-2, reads GAGVSQTPSNKVTEKGKYVELRCDPISGHTALYWYRQSLGQGPEFLIYFQGTGAADDSGLPNDRFFAVRPEGSVSTLKIQRTERGDSAVYLCASSLTGTGGAGELFFGEGSRLTVL.

This clone has more than one count but fewer than ten. J is TRBJ1-2 and V is TRBV27, with no clear D. This CDR3 is 14 amino acids long. Trimming stripped 5 bases from V and 5 bases from J, with 15 bases between. Germline values: CDR1 MNHEY, CDR2 SMNVEV (reference sequence). The CDR3 sequence is CASSPLPGGYGYTF. The DNA of the CDR3 is TGTGCCAGCAGTCCCCTTCCGGGAGGATATGGCTACACCTTC.

This chain uses TRBV7-8 with TRBJ1-1; TRBD1 aligns across 7 bases. Losses at the gene ends were 7 bases for V and 1 base for J; bases not matched to a gene: 3. Germline V gives CDR1 SGHVS, CDR2 FQNEAQ. The CDR3 extends over 13 amino acids. In nucleotides, the CDR3 is TGTGCCAGCACCGGGACAGCGAACACTGAAGCTTTCTTT. Translating gives CASTGTANTEAFF.

The chain links TRBV7-2 to TRBJ1-6; 7 bases are a match to TRBD1. Germline values: CDR1 SGHTA, CDR2 FQGNSA. The CDR3 runs to 16 residues. Trimming at V came to 0 bases and at J to 8 bases, leaving 7 bases not matched to a gene. The CDR3 loop reads CASSLARDRSHSPLHF. DNA for the CDR3: TGTGCCAGCAGCTTAGCCCGGGACAGATCCCATTCACCCCTCCACTTT.

This clone was seen only a few times. V and J are TRBV5-1 and TRBJ2-7; 9 positions agree with TRBD2. CDR3 length equals 16 residues. Germline values: CDR1 SGHRS, CDR2 YFSETQ. V shed 1 base, J shed 3 bases, and the junction held 8 bases outside the gene matches. CDR3 sequence: CASSLPTGTSHYEQYF. CDR3 sequence (DNA): TGCGCCAGCAGCTTGCCCACCGGGACTAGCCACTACGAGCAGTACTTC.